These T cell receptor beta chains were read from a single sample in a study of blood T cell repertoires in COVID-19. Libraries were prepared by immunoSEQ multiplex PCR; TCRdb keeps only in-frame clonotypes and omits some of them. The sample consists of approximately 280,000 clones, almost 90% of them appearing once. Input material: PBMCs or T cells enriched from blood (not recorded which). These TCRs come from a young woman with acute COVID-19. Both conserved end residues are part of each CDR3. A D gene is named only where the DNA matches it firmly. For some rows the clone size is stated as once, few or many, or as a class when expanded; others skip it.

.	TRBJ1-4	.	TRBV19	CASSLLNGGATNEKLFF	TGTGCCAGTAGCCTGCTAAACGGGGGGGCGACTAATGAAAAACTGTTTTTT
.	TRBJ2-7	.	TRBV5-5	CASSLGPGYEQYF	TGTGCCAGCAGTCTTGGTCCGGGCTACGAGCAGTACTTC
.	TRBJ2-6	.	TRBV3-1/TRBV3-2	CATSHPFPSGANVLTF	TGTGCCACCAGCCACCCGTTTCCCTCTGGGGCCAACGTCCTGACTTTC
.	TRBJ2-6	.	TRBV4-1	CASSLQTGANVLTF	TGCGCCAGCAGCCTACAGACTGGGGCCAACGTCCTGACTTTC
TRBD2	TRBJ2-7	once	TRBV4-2	CASSQDPGLAAYEQYF	TGTGCCAGCAGCCAAGATCCGGGACTAGCGGCTTACGAGCAGTACTTC
.	TRBJ1-5	.	TRBV19	CASSISTGKGNQPQHF	TGTGCCAGTAGTATATCTACAGGGAAGGGCAATCAGCCCCAGCATTTT
.	TRBJ1-3	.	TRBV5-6	CASIEGDGNTIYF	TGTGCCAGCATTGAGGGCGACGGAAACACCATATATTTT
TRBD2	TRBJ2-4	.	TRBV4-2	CASSQGVGAAGDSKNIQYF	TGTGCCAGCAGCCAAGGAGTTGGGGCAGCGGGAGATTCCAAAAACATTCAGTACTTC
.	TRBJ2-7	.	TRBV27	CASSLSPPYEQYF	TGTGCCAGCAGTTTATCCCCTCCCTACGAGCAGTACTTC
.	TRBJ2-5	.	TRBV7-9	CASSPGLWETQYF	TGTGCCAGCAGCCCGGGACTTTGGGAGACCCAGTACTTC
TRBD1	TRBJ1-6	.	TRBV3-1/TRBV3-2	CASSQVGGRYNSPLHF	TGTGCCAGCAGCCAAGTAGGGGGCCGGTATAATTCACCCCTCCACTTT
TRBD2	TRBJ2-1	.	TRBV18	CASSNMGVAGDEQFF	TGTGCCAGCTCAAACATGGGGGTAGCGGGAGATGAGCAGTTCTTC
.	TRBJ2-7	.	TRBV5-4	CASSLKNLGGVAAEQYF	TGTGCCAGCAGCTTGAAGAACTTAGGGGGGGTTGCGGCCGAGCAGTACTTC
.	TRBJ2-7	.	TRBV12-3/TRBV12-4	CASSLTGEQYF	TGTGCCAGCAGTTTGACGGGGGAGCAGTACTTC
TRBD1	TRBJ2-1	.	TRBV6-5	CASRGDRGRNEQFF	TGTGCCAGCAGGGGGGACAGGGGGAGGAATGAGCAGTTCTTC
.	TRBJ2-7	.	TRBV5-6	CASSFLGTTSYEQYF	TGTGCCAGCAGCTTTCTTGGGACAACCTCCTACGAGCAGTACTTC
.	TRBJ1-1	.	TRBV19	CATTAGSLSGAEAFF	TGTGCCACCACCGCAGGGTCCCTTTCGGGTGCTGAAGCTTTCTTT
.	TRBJ2-7	.	TRBV28	CASSLEGISYEQYF	TGTGCCAGCAGCCTCGAGGGCATCTCCTACGAGCAGTACTTC